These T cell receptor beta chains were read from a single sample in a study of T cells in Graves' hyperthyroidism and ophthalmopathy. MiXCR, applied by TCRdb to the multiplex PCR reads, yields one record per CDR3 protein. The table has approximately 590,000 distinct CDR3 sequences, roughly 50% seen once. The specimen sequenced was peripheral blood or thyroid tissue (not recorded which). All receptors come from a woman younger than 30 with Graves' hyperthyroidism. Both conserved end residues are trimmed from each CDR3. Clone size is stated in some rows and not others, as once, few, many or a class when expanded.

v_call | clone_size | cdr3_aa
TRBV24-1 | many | ATSDSQGLNTEAF
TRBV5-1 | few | ASSLTTGSNSPLH
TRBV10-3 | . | AISLREQNTIY
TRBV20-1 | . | SALAGASYEQY
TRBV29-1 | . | SVDPVSGAFGGYT
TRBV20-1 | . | SARVHQMNTEAL
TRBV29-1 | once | SVSGTSGSRKTQY
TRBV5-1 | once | ASRGSATGDTGELF
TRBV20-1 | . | SARGGWQYQPQH
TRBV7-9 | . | ANSLVKGQGPPPDYGYT
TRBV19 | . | ATTDGQPYT
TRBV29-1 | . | STDRGLGYT
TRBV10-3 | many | AISEPPGATNEKLF
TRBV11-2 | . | ARASRGNQPQH
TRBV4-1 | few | ASSPAASGPKETQY
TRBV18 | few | ASSPWADSQETQY
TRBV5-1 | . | ASSGQNTGAF
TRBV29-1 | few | SGGSGHDADTQY
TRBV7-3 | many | ASSSGTGAMNTEAF
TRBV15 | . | ATSRRGRETQH
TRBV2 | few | ASTSMTGVTGELF
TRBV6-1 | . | ASRSAGTGYEQY
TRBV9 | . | ASSPPGQPSSSTDTQY
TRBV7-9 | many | ASSLAQGAYGYT
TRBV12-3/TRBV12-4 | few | ASSLAGGIT
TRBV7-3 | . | ASSLGVNQETQY
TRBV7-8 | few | TSSLLHGDSSYEQY
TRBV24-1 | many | ATSMTGVYRGYT
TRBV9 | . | ASSHYPGTGGTEAF
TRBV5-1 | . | ASSSTSPSSYEQY
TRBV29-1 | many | SVQSTDGWYEQY
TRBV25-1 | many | ASSLGGLARYEQY
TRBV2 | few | ASSFGTGRGYT
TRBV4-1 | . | ASSRRQGTYGYT
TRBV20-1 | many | SAIVGQGRRALH
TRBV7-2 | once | ASSLRVRQETQH
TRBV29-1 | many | SVERLVGYEQY
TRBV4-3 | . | ASSQDWGRPNYGYT
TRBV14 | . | ASSPPRGFNYGYT
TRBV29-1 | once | SSLTSGSGETQY
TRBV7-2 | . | ASSQVAGRDYTGELF
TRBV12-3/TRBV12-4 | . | ASSPLALSANYGYT